The next 24 T cell receptor beta chains were all read from a single sample in a study of blood T cells in healthy people across ages. A second roughly 6 to 11 cycle PCR used barcoded and J-beta primers. TCRdb independently ran MiXCR on the 5' RACE reads; one entry per CDR3 protein. The sample lists over 600,000 distinct CDR3 sequences, approximately 40% occurring once. What was sequenced was blood. These receptors came from a man aged 80 or over in good health.

V usage is TRBV7-2 and J usage is TRBJ1-1; unclear D gene. The CDR3 is made up of 13 amino acids. The V end lost 1 base, the J end lost 7 bases, and 10 bases lay between the germline ends. CDR1 and CDR2 (germline): SGHTA, FQGNSA. The chain's CDR3 is CASSLELRSEAFF. The CDR3 coding sequence is TGTGCCAGCAGCTTAGAGTTAAGGAGTGAAGCTTTCTTT.

This clonotype occurred a few times. The chain couples TRBV20-1 to TRBJ1-2, with a possible D match to TRBD1 (6 bases). The V end lost 6 bases, the J end lost 4 bases, and 18 bases lay between the germline ends. This CDR3 region has 14 residues. Germline values: CDR1 DFQATT, CDR2 SNEGSKA (reference sequence). DNA for the CDR3: TGCAGTGCCCCTCAGGACAGTAGTATCTATGGCTACACCTTC. Its protein is CSAPQDSSIYGYTF.

The V call is TRBV2, the J call TRBJ1-6, with 8 positions matching TRBD1. The CDR3 is 17 amino acids. Germline V gives CDR1 SNHLY, CDR2 FYNNEI. V gave up 7 bases and J gave up 8 bases; unmatched junction bases: 16. The CDR3 loop is CASTLEKGGQGYSPLHF. CDR3 sequence (DNA): TGTGCCAGCACCTTGGAGAAAGGAGGACAGGGTTATTCACCCCTCCACTTT.

The chain couples TRBV3-1 to TRBJ2-5; 9 positions match TRBD2. The CDR3 length is 16 residues. From germline, CDR1 is LGHDT and CDR2 YNNKEL (reference sequence). Trimming took 0 bases from V and 11 from J; bases not matched to a gene: 13. The CDR3 sequence is CASSQDLSGGYNEQYF. CDR3 nucleotides: TGTGCCAGCAGCCAAGATCTGAGCGGGGGGTACAATGAGCAGTACTTC.

The chain uses TRBV6-5 and TRBJ2-4, with 7 nucleotides matching TRBD2. The V gene's germline CDR1 is MNHEY and CDR2 SVGAGI. The J segment lost 13 bases and the V segment lost 2 bases, leaving 5 bases of the junction unmatched. The CDR3 covers 12 residues. In nucleotides, the CDR3 is TGTGCCAGCAGTTACAGGGACGGGGGGCAGTACTTC. Residues: CASSYRDGGQYF.

CDR3 in DNA: TGTGCCAGCAGCCAAGATGCAGGGGGGGCGAATGGTTCACCCCTCCACTTT. Protein product: CASSQDAGGANGSPLHF. The gene calls are TRBV4-2 and TRBJ1-6; TRBD1 matches at 7 bases. CDR1 is LGHNA, CDR2 YNFKEQ, per germline. With V trimmed by 0 bases and J by 9 bases, 11 bases remained unmatched. This CDR3 is built from 17 residues.

The chain has TRBV2 and TRBJ1-3, with 9 bases identical to TRBD1. With V trimmed by 6 bases and J by 3 bases, 6 bases remained unmatched. Germline V CDR1 and CDR2: SNHLY, FYNNEI. CDR3 length: 15 residues. The DNA of the CDR3 is TGTGCCAGCAGGGAACAGGGGGCTCTTGGAAACACCATATATTTT. It translates to CASREQGALGNTIYF.

This clonotype has a handful of counts. The chain is built from TRBV20-1 and TRBJ2-2; D perhaps matches TRBD1 (6 bases). The CDR3 consists of 14 residues. Germline V gene sequence: CDR1 DFQATT, CDR2 SNEGSKA (reference sequence). V was clipped by 7 bases and J by 2 bases, with 14 bases between them. The CDR3 protein is CSVKLGHNTGELFF. CDR3 in DNA: TGCAGTGTTAAATTGGGACACAACACCGGGGAGCTGTTTTTT.

The V gene is TRBV18, the J gene TRBJ2-4; no clear D gene. Trimming left V 6 bases short and J 0 bases short, with 15 bases between. The germline CDR1 and CDR2 sequences are KGHSH and LQKENI. The CDR3 sequence is 16 residues long. CDR3 in amino acids: CASSPADTLAKNIQYF. DNA of the CDR3: TGTGCCAGCTCGCCAGCCGACACATTAGCCAAAAACATTCAGTACTTC.

The chain uses TRBV6-2 or TRBV6-3 and TRBJ2-5; possible D gene TRBD2, 5 bases. CDR3 length equals 12 residues. In germline, CDR1 is MNHEY, CDR2 SVGEGT. V lost 6 bases to trimming and J lost 13 bases, with 18 bases between them. The CDR3 bases are TGTGCCAGCAGAAAAGACGGAGGAGGACCGTACTTC. As protein: CASRKDGGGPYF.

The J gene is TRBJ1-1, the V gene TRBV25-1; 8 bases line up with TRBD1. Trimming took 6 bases from V and 3 from J; bases not matched to a gene: 0. CDR1 and CDR2 from the germline V gene are MGHDK and SYGVNS. CDR3 length: 12 amino acids. For the CDR3, the DNA is TGTGCCAGCAGACAGGGGGACACTGAAGCTTTCTTT. Protein product: CASRQGDTEAFF. The variable domain in full, completed from reference TRBV25-1 and TRBJ1-1, reads EADIYQTPRYLVIGTGKKITLECSQTMGHDKMYWYQQDPGMELHLIHYSYGVNSTEKGDLSSESTVSRIRTEHFPLTLESARPSHTSQYLCASRQGDTEAFFGQGTRLTVV.

The sample holds a few counts of this clonotype. The CDR3, as DNA: TGTGCCAGCGCAATCGCTGACTATGGCTACACCTTC. Its protein is CASAIADYGYTF. The chain employs TRBV28 and TRBJ1-2; D is undetermined. The CDR3 runs 12 residues. Trimming shortened V by 8 bases and J by 3 bases, and 10 bases separated the two germline ends. Germline CDR1 and CDR2: MDHEN and SYDVKM.

The rearrangement uses TRBV20-1 and TRBJ2-5, with D uncertain. CDR3 length equals 12 residues. Trimming removed 3 bases at V and 4 bases at J, with 9 bases between. Germline values: CDR1 DFQATT, CDR2 SNEGSKA (reference sequence). CDR3 region: CSASPTRETQYF. The CDR3 DNA sequence: TGCAGTGCTAGTCCAACCAGAGAGACCCAGTACTTC.

The chain carries TRBV4-2 and TRBJ2-7, with 8 bases lining up with TRBD1. The CDR3 is 15 residues long. After removal of 4 bases from V and 0 bases from J, the junction contained 5 bases not matched to a gene. The germline V gene encodes CDR1 LGHNA and CDR2 YNFKEQ. The CDR3 loop is CASSPTGEGSYEQYF. DNA of the CDR3: TGTGCCAGCAGCCCGACAGGGGAAGGCTCCTACGAGCAGTACTTC.

The chain joins TRBV20-1 to TRBJ2-3; D tentatively fits TRBD1 or TRBD2 (6 bases each). Germline V gives CDR1 DFQATT, CDR2 SNEGSKA (reference sequence). The CDR3 spans 15 residues. Trimming removed 4 bases at V and 2 bases at J, with 16 bases between. Here the CDR3 reads CSATVGGSYTDTQYF. The DNA for the CDR3 is TGCAGTGCTACTGTGGGGGGCTCGTACACAGATACGCAGTATTTT.

The rearrangement joins TRBV5-1 to TRBJ2-2; maybe TRBD2 (6 bases). V dropped 5 bases and J dropped 0 bases, with 11 bases sitting between them. The CDR3 has 15 residues. Germline CDR1 reads SGHRS; CDR2 reads YFSETQ. The CDR3 DNA reads as TGCGCCAGCAGGGGGGGAAATACGAACACCGGGGAGCTGTTTTTT. Protein product: CASRGGNTNTGELFF.

This clonotype was seen only a few times. The chain uses TRBV24-1 and TRBJ2-7; D not certain. V was shortened by 4 bases and J by 0 bases, with 9 bases between the two germline ends. This CDR3 comprises 14 residues. The germline V gene has CDR1 KGHDR and CDR2 SFDVKD. CDR3 residues: CATSEAGSSYEQYF. The DNA of the CDR3 is TGTGCCACCAGTGAGGCCGGAAGCTCCTACGAGCAGTACTTC.

There are a few counts of this clonotype. The V call is TRBV7-3, the J call TRBJ2-3; D remains unclear. The germline V gene encodes CDR1 SGHTA and CDR2 FQGTGA. CDR3 size: 16 residues. Trimming took 2 bases from V and 2 from J, leaving 14 bases between them. CDR3 in DNA: TGTGCCAGCAGCTTATTGGCCCAATTAGCCACAGATACGCAGTATTTT. This sequence encodes CASSLLAQLATDTQYF.

The sample holds a few counts of this clonotype. V gene TRBV27 combines with J gene TRBJ2-7; possible D gene TRBD1, 6 bases. Per the germline V gene, CDR1 is MNHEY and CDR2 is SMNVEV (reference sequence). With 5 bases removed from V and 7 bases from J, the gap between germline ends came to 18 bases. The CDR3 covers 14 residues. CDR3: CASSPDSPVWEQYF. CDR3 bases: TGTGCCAGCAGTCCGGACAGTCCCGTTTGGGAGCAGTACTTC.

The V gene is TRBV6-6, the J gene TRBJ1-4; D gene ambiguous. The germline V gene encodes CDR1 MNHNY and CDR2 SVGAGI (reference sequence). The CDR3 has 12 amino acids. Trimming took off 4 bases at V and 8 bases at J, with 8 bases between the two ends. The chain's CDR3 is CASSLTEEKLFF. The CDR3 DNA follows: TGTGCCAGCAGTTTAACCGAGGAAAAACTGTTTTTT.

This clonotype has just a few counts. The rearrangement links TRBV5-1 to TRBJ2-1; the match to TRBD2 covers 7 bases. V shed 0 bases, J shed 9 bases, and the junction held 3 bases outside the gene matches. CDR1 and CDR2 from the germline V gene are SGHRS and YFSETQ. The CDR3 loop spans 13 amino acids. CDR3 bases: TGCGCCAGCAGCTTGGAAGGGAGGGCTGAGCAGTTCTTC. Residues: CASSLEGRAEQFF.

Only a few counts were recorded for this clonotype. The gene calls are TRBV4-2 and TRBJ2-5; 7 bases are a match to TRBD2. CDR1 is LGHNA, CDR2 YNFKEQ, per germline. The V gene end was trimmed by 4 bases and the J gene end by 3 bases; junction bases not matched to a gene: 11. This CDR3 comprises 16 residues. The CDR3 sequence is CASSLVERDPEETQYF. The CDR3 region has the DNA TGTGCCAGCAGCCTTGTGGAGCGGGACCCAGAAGAGACCCAGTACTTC.

This clonotype was found a few times. The rearrangement links TRBV21-1 to TRBJ1-6; the table gives TRBD1 as D, unverified against the DNA. TRBV21-1 is a pseudogene. The length of the CDR3 is 16 residues. The CDR3 is CASSKATGTYNSPLHF. For the CDR3, the DNA is TGTGCCAGCAGCAAAGCAACAGGGACTTATAATTCACCCCTCCACTTT.

This clonotype was found once. A read error may be the cause here, since a much bigger clone is one base away. The rearrangement links TRBV18 to TRBJ2-3; 10 nucleotides line up with TRBD2. CDR1 KGHSH and CDR2 LQKENI come from the germline V gene. V gave up 6 bases and J gave up 4 bases; unmatched junction bases: 13. The CDR3 runs 17 residues. CDR3 sequence reads: CASSLNSRLAGSDTQYF. CDR3 DNA: TGTGCCAGCTCCCTAAACTCACGACTAGCGGGCTCAGATACGCAGTATTTT.